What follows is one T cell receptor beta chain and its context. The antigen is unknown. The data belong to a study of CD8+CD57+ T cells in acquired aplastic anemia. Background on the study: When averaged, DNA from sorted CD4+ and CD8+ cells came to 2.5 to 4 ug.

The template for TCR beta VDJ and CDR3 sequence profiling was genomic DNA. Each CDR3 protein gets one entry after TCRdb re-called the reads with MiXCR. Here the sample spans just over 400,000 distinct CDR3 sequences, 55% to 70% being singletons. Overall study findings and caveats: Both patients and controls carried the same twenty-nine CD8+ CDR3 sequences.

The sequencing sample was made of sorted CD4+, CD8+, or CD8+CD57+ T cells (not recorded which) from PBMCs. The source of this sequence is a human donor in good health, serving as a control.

CDR3 DNA sequence: TGTGCCATCAGTGACGACAGGGATCAACCCCAGCACTTT. Encoded protein: CAISDDRDQPQHF. V and J are TRBV10-3 and TRBJ1-6; 7 bases fit TRBD1. CDR1 ENHRY and CDR2 SYGVKD come from the germline V gene. This CDR3 comprises 13 residues. The V gene end was trimmed by 3 bases and the J gene end by 19 bases; junction bases not matched to a gene: 12.